This T cell receptor beta chain derives from a study of T cell responses to AZD1222 COVID-19 vaccine. In the study overall: Combined were second doses at about 4 or about 12 weeks.

The assay was immunoSEQ multiplex PCR, and TCRdb's table has in-frame clones only and misses some. The sample lists around 91,000 clones; more than 70% were seen once. Broader study findings: Clonal diversity was possibly underestimated, and the donors were mostly white British, with more females. There were vaccine-associated CD4 TCRs across spike, dominant at 160-218 and 743-854.

This CDR3 region has 15 residues. V was clipped by 5 bases and J by 4 bases; unmatched bases: 10. Germline V CDR1 and CDR2: KGHSH, LQKENI. Comment on this clone: Its specificity is not known.

The rearrangement links TRBV18 to TRBJ2-5; TRBD1 matches at 7 bases. The TCR was taken from an adult in good health. The material was peripheral blood, obtained on day 0 of AZD1222 vaccination. CDR3 coding DNA: TGTGCCAGCTCAAGACAGGGAGTATACTCAGAGACCCAGTACTTC. Residues: CASSRQGVYSETQYF.